The TCR beta chain described here comes from a study of T cell repertoires in cytomegalovirus infection. Study-level background: Public TCR beta signatures marked donors with CMV infection and the matching HLA. Regarding the study as a whole: Dominating the ex vivo response were HLA-C-restricted CMV-specific TCR beta clonotypes. The cumulative frequency of public TCR beta families distinguished individuals who carried CMV together with the relevant HLA.

Points on this clonotype: The target antigen is unknown.

CDR1 MNHEY and CDR2 SVGAGI come from the germline V gene. CDR3 size: 15 residues. Trimming took 7 bases from V and 7 from J, leaving 20 bases between them. A single record per CDR3 protein comes from TCRdb applying MiXCR to the reads. The sample carries roughly 110,000 distinct CDR3 sequences, about a tenth recorded once. The clonotype originates from a human donor in good health (CMV status not recorded). Some clones in this sample may be carry-over from other donors' samples. This chain links TRBV6-5 with TRBJ2-1, with D maybe TRBD1 (5 bases). The sequencing input was PBMCs, sequenced either directly or after in vitro stimulation (not recorded which). CDR3 bases: TGTGCCAGCAACCCCGTAGGGGCGGCTGGGAATGAGCAGTTCTTC. Its translation is CASNPVGAAGNEQFF.